This TCR beta chain derives from a study of shared clonotypes between healthy human individuals. About the research overall: Serving as donors were two women and three men, whose ages spanned 18 to 49.

Division of CD4+ cells produced a CD45RA+ naive subset and a CD45RA-negative memory subset. The data were produced by immunoSEQ multiplex PCR, yet TCRdb's version contains in-frame clones alone and is incomplete. The data show hundreds of thousands of clones, around 73% seen once. The table lists this clone with a count of one. The CDR3 runs to 12 residues. Trimming removed 4 bases from V and 8 bases from J, with 10 bases in between. From germline, CDR1 is SGHRS and CDR2 YFSETQ. The chain joins TRBV5-1 to TRBJ1-5; TRBD1 might be the D (5 bases). Sequencing input: memory CD4+ T cells sorted from blood. The subset denotes: CD45RA-negative fraction. This clonotype originated in a woman in her twenties or thirties in good health. CDR3 residues: CASSEPGEPQHF. CDR3 sequence (DNA): TGCGCCAGCAGCGAGCCGGGGGAGCCCCAGCATTTT.